This T cell receptor beta chain was observed in a study of neurological immune-mediated disorders. TCRdb re-analysed the 5' RACE reads in MiXCR, keeping a single row per CDR3 protein. The repertoire consists of around 130,000 distinct CDR3 sequences, with about 3.4% occurring once and the leading ten covering roughly 1.3%. Germline CDR1 SGHRS, CDR2 YFSETQ. The CDR3 contains 14 residues. With 0 bases removed from V and 2 bases from J, the gap between germline ends came to 6 bases. This clonotype has a count of ten or more. Specimen: PBMCs. The sequence was collected from a woman aged 25 to 39 with multiple sclerosis. The chain couples TRBV5-1 to TRBJ1-5; D is unclear. CDR3 DNA sequence: TGCGCCAGCAGCTTGGAGCTGGGCAATCAGCCCCAGCATTTT. Amino acid sequence: CASSLELGNQPQHF.